Listed below are T cell receptor beta chains from one sample, sequenced in a study of OX40 agonist ivuxolimab in advanced cancers. Profiled with immunoSEQ multiplex PCR; TCRdb holds only in-frame clones, not every one. The sample lists 60,000 or so clones; around 82% were seen once. The source was CD4+ or CD8+ T cells sorted from blood, collected in a trial of the OX40 agonist ivuxolimab. The source of these receptors is an adult with an advanced solid tumor such as melanoma, head and neck, liver or kidney cancer. Each CDR3 is given with its conserved first and last residue. Each record gives: V gene, CDR3 length, J gene, clone size, D gene, CDR3 DNA, CDR3 protein. D genes are given only for firm matches. Part of the rows lack a size; the others show once, few, many or a class for expanded clones.

>TRBV28|14|TRBJ2-4|once|.
TGTGCCAGCAGTTTGAGCGGGGGACAGAGCATTCAGTACTTC
CASSLSGGQSIQYF
>TRBV7-3|13|TRBJ2-1|.|.
TGTGCCAGCAGCACCTACCTGGGAAATGAGCAGTTCTTC
CASSTYLGNEQFF
>TRBV4-3|14|TRBJ2-5|.|.
TGCGCCAGCAGCCAAGAAATTAATTCGGAGACCCAGTACTTC
CASSQEINSETQYF
>TRBV5-1|14|TRBJ2-7|.|.
TGCGCCAGCAGCGCTGTACAGGGAAGAGACGAGCAGTACTTC
CASSAVQGRDEQYF
>TRBV19|13|TRBJ2-2|.|.
TGTGCCAGTAGCCCCTTCGGGGCCGGGGAGCTGTTTTTT
CASSPFGAGELFF
>TRBV10-3|17|TRBJ1-5|few|.
TGTGCCATCAGTGAGTCGCACGGGGTTGGAAGCAATCAGCCCCAGCATTTT
CAISESHGVGSNQPQHF
>TRBV28|15|TRBJ1-5|.|TRBD1
TGTGCCAGCAGTTACGGGACAGGATACAATCAGCCCCAGCATTTT
CASSYGTGYNQPQHF
>TRBV2|15|TRBJ2-5|.|TRBD1
TGTGCCAGCAGTCGGGACAGGGGGCTCCAAGAGACCCAGTACTTC
CASSRDRGLQETQYF
>TRBV6-6|13|TRBJ1-4|.|.
TGTGCCAGCAACACGGGGGGCGTTGAAAAACTGTTTTTT
CASNTGGVEKLFF
>TRBV6-1|12|TRBJ2-2|.|.
TGTGCCAGCAAGCTCGGGGCCGGGGAGCTGTTTTTT
CASKLGAGELFF
>TRBV30|17|TRBJ2-5|once|.
TGTGCCTTCCTCGGGGGACTGAACCCTTCCTACCAAGAGACCCAGTACTTC
CAFLGGLNPSYQETQYF
>TRBV11-2|14|TRBJ1-4|.|TRBD1
TGTGCCAGCAGCTTCGGTCAGGGGGTAGGAAAACTGTTTTTT
CASSFGQGVGKLFF
>TRBV7-2|11|TRBJ1-1|.|.
TGTGCCAGCTTTGTACGGGGCGCGGCTTTCTTT
CASFVRGAAFF
>TRBV4-1|16|TRBJ2-1|.|TRBD2
TGCGCCAGCAGCCAAGAGAGGGCGGGGGGCCACAATGAGCAGTTCTTC
CASSQERAGGHNEQFF
>TRBV9|14|TRBJ2-3|.|TRBD1
TGTGCCAGCAGCGTAGCACAGGGGTCAGATACGCAGTATTTT
CASSVAQGSDTQYF
>TRBV15|15|TRBJ2-7|.|TRBD1
TGTGCCACCAGCCTTCTTACAGGGGAGAACTACGAGCAGTACTTC
CATSLLTGENYEQYF
>TRBV4-1|15|TRBJ1-4|.|TRBD1
TGCGCCAGCAGCCGGAGACAGGGGTCTAATGAAAAACTGTTTTTT
CASSRRQGSNEKLFF
>TRBV10-3|14|TRBJ1-2|.|.
TGTGCCATCAGTGAGGAGAGAGGGAACTATGGCTACACCTTC
CAISEERGNYGYTF
>TRBV6-5|13|TRBJ2-7|.|.
TGTGCCAGCAGTGGTTGGGGCGGACGGGAGCAGTACTTC
CASSGWGGREQYF
>TRBV6-5|14|TRBJ2-1|.|TRBD1
TGTGCCAGCAGGAGACAGGGGACAGGCGATGAGCAGTTCTTC
CASRRQGTGDEQFF
>TRBV5-1|13|TRBJ2-3|.|.
TGCGCCAGCAGCCTACTCCCCCCAGATACGCAGTATTTT
CASSLLPPDTQYF
>TRBV19|13|TRBJ2-5|.|.
TGTGCCAGTAGTTCCGGTAACTTAGAGACCCAGTACTTC
CASSSGNLETQYF
>TRBV29-1|13|TRBJ2-3|.|TRBD2
TGCAGCGTTGATGCGGGAGGGGGTGATACGCAGTATTTT
CSVDAGGGDTQYF
>TRBV11-2|14|TRBJ1-3|.|.
TGTGCCAGCAGCTACCTTACCAGGGGAAACACCATATATTTT
CASSYLTRGNTIYF
>TRBV6-1|11|TRBJ1-2|.|.
TGTGCCAGCAGGAACAGGGAAGGCTACACCTTC
CASRNREGYTF
>TRBV7-6|16|TRBJ2-2|.|TRBD1
TGTGCCAGCAGCTACCGTCAGGGGGCTGACACCGGGGAGCTGTTTTTT
CASSYRQGADTGELFF
>TRBV2|15|TRBJ2-3|.|TRBD1
TGTGCCAGCAGTGCCAGGACAGGGGGCACAGATACGCAGTATTTT
CASSARTGGTDTQYF
>TRBV6-6|13|TRBJ2-3|.|TRBD1
TGTGCCACCTCAGGGGGTCACACAGATACGCAGTATTTT
CATSGGHTDTQYF
>TRBV19|15|TRBJ2-7|.|.
TGTGCCAGTAGTCTAGGACTAAACGATAGGTACGAGCAGTACTTC
CASSLGLNDRYEQYF
>TRBV5-4|15|TRBJ2-3|.|.
TGTGCCAGCAGCTTTGAAGCGACTAGCACAGATACGCAGTATTTT
CASSFEATSTDTQYF
>TRBV14|14|TRBJ2-5|.|.
TGTGCCAGCAGCCAAGGATCCGTACAAGAGACCCAGTACTTC
CASSQGSVQETQYF
>TRBV11-2|17|TRBJ2-3|.|.
TGTGCCAGCAGCTCAACGATGGCCAGCGGCAGCACAGATACGCAGTATTTT
CASSSTMASGSTDTQYF
>TRBV7-9|10|TRBJ1-1|.|TRBD1
TGTGCCAACGAGGGGGCCGAAGCTTTCTTT
CANEGAEAFF
>TRBV5-4|14|TRBJ2-7|.|.
TGTGCCAGCCGCAGATGGGCTAACAGAAACGAGCAGTACTTC
CASRRWANRNEQYF
>TRBV7-2|13|TRBJ2-3|.|.
TGTGCCAGCAGCCCAGGTGTCCGGGATACGCAGTATTTT
CASSPGVRDTQYF
>TRBV9|16|TRBJ2-3|.|TRBD2
TGTGCCAGCAGCTACCAATTAGCGGGGGGCACAGATACGCAGTATTTT
CASSYQLAGGTDTQYF
>TRBV7-2|13|TRBJ1-1|.|.
TGTGCCAGCAGCTTAGCGTCGGCGTATGAAGCTTTCTTT
CASSLASAYEAFF
>TRBV2|14|TRBJ2-1|.|TRBD1
TGTGCCGGGGGGACAGGGGGAAATGAAAATGAGCAGTTCTTC
CAGGTGGNENEQFF
>TRBV5-1|14|TRBJ1-2|.|.
TGCGCCAGCAGCTTGAGGGCAGAAGGCTATGGCTACACCTTC
CASSLRAEGYGYTF
>TRBV20-1|11|TRBJ2-3|.|.
TGCAGTGCTAGTTCGGTAGATACGCAGTATTTT
CSASSVDTQYF
>TRBV28|15|TRBJ1-4|.|.
TGTGCCAGCAGTTACCTTAAAGGATCGGGTGAAAAACTGTTTTTT
CASSYLKGSGEKLFF